A single TCR beta chain is shown here with its context. Its target is unknown. The data belong to a study of a mutant IDH1 vaccine in newly diagnosed glioma. The germline CDR1 and CDR2 sequences are SQVTM and ANQGSEA. The CDR3 length is 13 residues. The junction had 4 bases not matched to a gene; V was cut back by 3 bases and J by 4 bases. Overall study findings and caveats: Pseudoprogression appears to have had no connection to changes in top peripheral T cell clonotypes. Overall, 90% to 95% of patients had vaccine-induced immune responses.

Sequencing was performed with immunoSEQ multiplex PCR; in TCRdb, only in-frame clones are kept and a portion is missing. The sample has 60,000 to 75,000 clones; around 74% are singletons. Sample time point: baseline, week 1 (first vaccination visit). Treatment indicated: pre-vaccination baseline after standard-of-care therapy. The gene calls are TRBV29-1 and TRBJ2-7; 9 nucleotides line up with TRBD1. The receptor was derived from a man aged 50-60 years with glioma. The sequencing used PBMCs, collected from a glioma patient treated with radiotherapy, temozolomide or both. The CDR3 spells CSVDLGQGYEQYF. DNA for the CDR3: TGCAGCGTTGATCTCGGACAGGGGTACGAGCAGTACTTC.